The 3 T cell receptor beta chains in this list originate from one sample, sequenced in a study of neurological immune-mediated disorders. TCRdb ran MiXCR on the 5' RACE reads and lists one entry per CDR3 protein. The sample has fewer than 85,000 distinct CDR3 sequences, roughly 4.7% seen once. The specimen sequenced was PBMCs. The receptors originated from a woman in her 30s with multiple sclerosis.

This clonotype was seen repeatedly, ten times or more. The chain uses TRBV18 and TRBJ1-1; TRBD1 aligns across 8 bases. After removal of 3 bases from V and 1 base from J, the junction contained 4 bases not matched to a gene. Germline CDR1 and CDR2: KGHSH and LQKENI. This CDR3 spans 15 amino acids. CDR3 DNA: TGTGCCAGCTCACCCTTACAGGGGGAGAACACTGAAGCTTTCTTT. The encoded protein is CASSPLQGENTEAFF. Filled out from reference TRBV18 and TRBJ1-1, the complete variable domain reads NAGVMQNPRHLVRRRGQEARLRCSPMKGHSHVYWYRQLPEEGLKFMVYLQKENIIDESGMPKERFSAEFPKEGPSILRIQQVVRGDSAAYFCASSPLQGENTEAFFGQGTRLTVV.

This clonotype was recorded at least ten times. This chain connects TRBV5-1 to TRBJ2-3, with D possibly called TRBD1 or TRBD2 (5 bases each). This CDR3 has 20 residues. CDR1 and CDR2 (germline): SGHRS, YFSETQ. V lost 6 bases and J 4 bases, leaving 33 bases between the germline ends. CDR3: CASNFGSRNRGDRSADTQYF. The CDR3 nucleotides read TGCGCCAGCAACTTTGGGTCGCGTAATAGAGGGGATCGGAGCGCAGATACGCAGTATTTT.

This clonotype was seen many times. The rearrangement links TRBV7-3 to TRBJ2-1; no definite D call. The CDR3 covers 13 residues. V lost 2 bases, J lost 8 bases, and 10 bases lay in between. Germline V gene data show CDR1 as SGHTA and CDR2 as FQGTGA. CDR3 loop: CASSLWTADEQFF. The CDR3 DNA reads TGTGCCAGCAGCTTATGGACGGCTGATGAGCAGTTCTTC.